The clone carrying this TCR beta chain showed up many times. The V segment lost 8 bases and the J segment 4 bases; nucleotides outside the gene matches: 8. This CDR3 contains 12 residues. Germline assignment: CDR1 SQVTM and CDR2 ANQGSEA. The template was RNA from unsorted bulk tissue. This non-tumor lung sample came from over 3 cm beyond the tumor edge. Three rounds of nested PCR, following a modified ARM-PCR protocol, produced the TCRbeta library. TCRdb fed the multiplex PCR reads into MiXCR, producing one record per CDR3 protein. The sample lists roughly 90,000 distinct CDR3 sequences, 65% to 80% occurring once. The data originate from a study of tumor and adjacent non-tumor tissue in lung cancer. On the study more broadly: Stage I to III disease affected ten to eleven men and roughly 5 women aged roughly 31 to 85.

The V and J genes are TRBV29-1 and TRBJ2-7, with TRBD1 matching 7 bases. This TCR was sampled from a woman in her fifties or sixties with non-small cell lung cancer. Sequences were obtained from distant non-tumor lung tissue. The CDR3 coding sequence is TGCAGCCCTGGGACAGTTGAGTACGAGCAGTACTTC. It translates to CSPGTVEYEQYF.